This T cell receptor beta chain was captured by sequencing in a study of T cells after yellow fever vaccination. Study details: When fractions had low cell numbers, they were prepared with SMART-Seq v4 Ultra Low Input.

This CDR3 has 12 residues. V lost 6 bases, J lost 5 bases, and 3 bases stayed unmatched. The germline V gene encodes CDR1 DFQATT and CDR2 SNEGSKA (reference sequence). This clonotype was observed a few times. Its antigen is undetermined. Study results and caveats: At around 95% for CD4 and about 88% for CD8, most primary-vaccination clones showed up again after the booster. Across the CD4 and CD8 compartments, a small share of clonotypes was present in both.

TCRdb independently ran MiXCR on the 5' RACE reads; one entry per CDR3 protein. In the table there are 230,000 or so distinct CDR3 sequences, 6.7% of which are singletons. The chain carries TRBV20-1 and TRBJ2-7, with TRBD2 matching 11 bases. This TCR came from a man aged 30 to 45 who received the YFV17D yellow fever vaccine. The sequencing here drew on CD4+ T cells sorted from PBMCs, taken on the day of the yellow fever booster vaccination. CDR3 sequence (DNA): TGCAGTGCGTCGACTAGCGGGAACGAGCAGTACTTC. It codes for CSASTSGNEQYF.